This T cell receptor (beta chain) was sequenced in a study of T cells of healthy individuals. The CDR3 contains 15 residues. CDR1 is SEHNR, CDR2 FQNEAQ, per germline (reference sequence). Via MiXCR, TCRdb re-called the 5' RACE reads, giving one row per CDR3 protein. The data contain just over 40,000 distinct CDR3 sequences, 4.5% of them singletons. This clonotype occurred many times. At one end the junction does not follow the germline gene, possibly because of a read error. This sequence was found in a human donor in good health. This sequence joins TRBV7-9 and TRBJ1-2, with TRBD1 identical over 7 bases. CDR3 protein: CASSLAGGEYYGYTF. CDR3 bases: TGTGCCAGCAGCCTAGCAGGGGGAGAGTACTATGGCTACACCTTC.